This T cell receptor (beta chain) was captured by sequencing in a study of tumor-infiltrating lymphocytes in localized non-small cell lung cancer. Generated by immunoSEQ multiplex PCR, the TCRdb table keeps only in-frame clones and is missing some. The data show some 30,000 clones, 70% to 90% seen once. CDR3 length: 15 residues. V dropped 0 bases and J dropped 7 bases, with 13 bases sitting between them. Germline V gene data show CDR1 as LNHNV and CDR2 as YYDKDF (reference sequence). Sequencing used lung tumor tissue. This chain links TRBV15 with TRBJ2-1; D is uncertain. This sequence originates from a human donor with non-small cell lung cancer. The CDR3 bases are TGTGCCACCAGCAGAGATGTTGGGTCGATGAATGAGCAGTTCTTC. It encodes CATSRDVGSMNEQFF.